These 23 T cell receptor beta chains originate from one sample sequenced in a study of tumor and adjacent non-tumor tissue in lung cancer. The library came from three nested PCR rounds adapted from ARM-PCR protocols. MiXCR, run by TCRdb on the multiplex PCR reads, gives a single entry per CDR3 protein. The profile covers over 100,000 distinct CDR3 sequences, with roughly 80% appearing a single time and about 40% taken by the ten largest. RNA was extracted from bulk tissue without any cell sorting. Specimen: lung tumor tissue. The receptors here all came from a woman aged 55-70 years with non-small cell lung cancer.

Note on this clonotype: Given the absence of the conserved phenylalanine or tryptophan at the CDR3 end, a read error is likely. This chain connects TRBV5-4 to TRBJ2-3, with 9 positions matching TRBD2. The length of the CDR3 is 16 residues. Germline V gives CDR1 SGHNT, CDR2 YYREEE (reference sequence). V was clipped by 5 bases and J by 6 bases; unmatched bases: 13. The DNA of the CDR3 is TGTGCCAGCAGGGGGACTAGCCCGGGGTACACGGATACGCAGTATATT. Translation: CASRGTSPGYTDTQYI.

A remark on this clonotype: This clone may be a read error of a much larger clone one base away. The chain carries TRBV20-1 and TRBJ1-5, with TRBD1 matching over 12 bases. CDR3 length: 20 residues. V lost 2 bases, J lost 1 base, and 15 bases stayed unmatched. CDR1 and CDR2 (germline): DFQATT, SNEGSKA (reference sequence). The CDR3 is CSARNPRVGTGGRSNQPQHF. The DNA of the CDR3 is TGCAGTGCTAGAAACCCTCGGGTCGGGACAGGGGGCAGGAGCAATCAGCCCCAGCATTTT.

Comments on this clonotype: Its ends do not fully match the called genes, so a read error is possible. The chain recombines TRBV6-1 with TRBJ2-7; D tentatively reads TRBD1 or TRBD2 (5 bases each). This CDR3 contains 14 residues. CDR1 is MNHNS and CDR2 is SASEGT in the germline V gene. DNA of the CDR3: TGTGCCAGCTTGCCCGGGGCTAGGACCTACGAGCAGTATTTC. Translated: CASLPGARTYEQYF.

This chain joins TRBV29-1 and TRBJ2-1; D is perhaps TRBD2 (6 bases). Per the germline V gene, CDR1 is SQVTM and CDR2 is ANQGSEA. Trimming took off 6 bases at V and 7 bases at J, with 16 bases between the two ends. The CDR3 contains 13 residues. As DNA, the CDR3 is TGCAGCGTGGTCGGGAGAGAGGTAAATGAGCAGTTCTTC. It translates to CSVVGREVNEQFF.

Concerning this clonotype: At one of its ends the junction is not consistent with the germline gene, which may arise from a read error. The J gene is TRBJ2-2, the V gene TRBV20-1; D possibly uses TRBD1 or TRBD2 (5 bases each). CDR1 is DFQATT and CDR2 is SNEGSKA in the germline V gene (reference sequence). CDR3 length equals 12 residues. Here the CDR3 DNA reads TGTAGTGCTAGATCGAACACCAGGGAGTTGTTTTTT. Its translation: CSARSNTRELFF.

Of note for this clonotype: A much larger clonotype is one base distant, so this may be a read error. J is TRBJ1-3 and V is TRBV20-1; D not resolved. The CDR3 consists of 14 residues. V dropped 0 bases and J dropped 1 base, with 7 bases sitting between them. Germline CDR1 DFQATT, CDR2 SNEGSKA (reference sequence). CDR3 nucleotide sequence: TGCAGTGCTAGAGAACCATGGTCTGGAAACACCATATATTTT. It encodes CSAREPWSGNTIYF.

Details on this clonotype: The junction does not match germline at one end; this may be a read error. The chain employs TRBV20-1 and TRBJ2-7; 7 nucleotides agree with TRBD2. This CDR3 contains 14 residues. Germline V gives CDR1 DFQATT, CDR2 SNEGSKA (reference sequence). CDR3 coding DNA: TGCACTGCTGGGGCGCTAGCGGCTGACAATGAACAGTGCTTC. It codes for CTAGALAADNEQCF.

The chain uses TRBV7-9 and TRBJ2-7; a possible D gene is TRBD1 (6 bases). The ends were cut back, 5 bases at V and 2 bases at J, with 13 bases in the middle. Germline V gene sequence: CDR1 SEHNR, CDR2 FQNEAQ (reference sequence). The CDR3 has 14 amino acids. CDR3 bases: TGTGCCAGCAGCCGACAGGACATCCCCTACGAGCAGTACTTC. Residues: CASSRQDIPYEQYF.

This clonotype appeared once. CDR3 coding DNA: TGTGCCAGCAATGACCAGACAGGGGGAGAATACGAGCAGTACTTC. Its protein is CASNDQTGGEYEQYF. The J gene is TRBJ2-7, the V gene TRBV6-6; 9 positions match TRBD1. CDR3 size: 15 residues. J gave up 4 bases and V 7 bases, and 11 bases lay outside the gene matches. The germline CDR1 and CDR2 sequences are MNHNY and SVGAGI (reference sequence).

V and J are TRBV28 and TRBJ2-3; 7 nucleotides line up with TRBD2. Germline CDR1 is MDHEN and CDR2 is SYDVKM. J gave up 0 bases and V 3 bases, and 6 bases lay outside the gene matches. The length of the CDR3 is 16 residues. The CDR3 DNA reads as TGTGCCAGCAGTTTGTTCAGCGGGACTAGCACAGATACGCAGTATTTT. It codes for CASSLFSGTSTDTQYF.

Remarks on this clonotype: Since a much larger clone is just one base distant, this may be a read error. V is TRBV20-1 and J is TRBJ2-1; 13 bases are a match to TRBD2. CDR1 is DFQATT and CDR2 is SNEGSKA in the germline V gene (reference sequence). This CDR3 has 15 residues. The CDR3 region is CCARTSGSFSHEQFF. The CDR3 DNA follows: TGCTGTGCCCGGACTAGCGGGAGTTTTTCCCATGAGCAGTTCTTC.

This rearrangement joins TRBV28 to TRBJ1-3, with D maybe TRBD1 (5 bases). The CDR3 contains 16 residues. The ends were cut back, 9 bases at V and 7 bases at J, with 25 bases in the middle. Germline V gene data show CDR1 as MDHEN and CDR2 as SYDVKM. CDR3 in amino acids: CARSEWGPILGNTIYF. As DNA, the CDR3 is TGTGCCAGAAGCGAGTGGGGCCCAATCCTCGGGAACACCATATATTTT.

As to this clonotype: The junction and the germline gene differ at one end; a read error may be behind it. This chain uses TRBV11-2 with TRBJ2-1, with no clear D. Germline V gene sequence: CDR1 SGHAT, CDR2 FQNNGV. This CDR3 has 13 amino acids. CDR3 residues: CASSLELGIEQFF. CDR3 DNA: TGTGCCAGCAGCTTAGAGTTGGGAATTGAGCAATTCTTC.

Of note for this clonotype: The junction and the germline gene differ at one end; a read error may be behind it. This rearrangement joins TRBV4-3 to TRBJ1-1; 7 bases match TRBD1. Germline V gives CDR1 LGHNA, CDR2 YSLEER. The CDR3 runs 16 residues. The CDR3 loop is CASSQRPGTVNIEAFF. The CDR3 DNA reads as TGCGCCAGCAGCCAACGTCCCGGGACAGTGAACATTGAAGCTTTCTTT.

Points on this clonotype: A much larger clone differs from this one at a single base, so this may be a read error. The CDR3 spells CTARPAQGTPQFPLNYGYTF. CDR3 sequence (DNA): TGCACTGCTAGACCAGCTCAGGGAACCCCACAATTCCCCCTTAACTATGGCTACACCTTC. The rearrangement uses TRBV20-1 and TRBJ1-2, with a weak D call TRBD1 (5 bases). CDR3 length: 20 amino acids. In germline, CDR1 is DFQATT, CDR2 SNEGSKA (reference sequence).

This clonotype was picked up a small number of times. A much larger clone differs from this one at a single base, so this may be a read error. This chain connects TRBV4-2 to TRBJ2-7, with TRBD2 identical over 9 bases. The CDR3 is 17 amino acids. Germline CDR1 LGHNA, CDR2 YNFKEQ. The CDR3 DNA sequence: TGTGCCAGCAACCAAGAAGGGAAGCGGGGGGTCTCCTACGAGCAGTACTTC. This sequence encodes CASNQEGKRGVSYEQYF.

This clonotype is a singleton in its sample. Just one base apart from a much larger clone, this may be a read error. The chain combines TRBV6-5 with TRBJ2-7; 9 nucleotides line up with TRBD1. The V gene end was trimmed by 4 bases and the J gene end by 4 bases; junction bases not matched to a gene: 5. CDR3 length: 14 residues. CDR1 is MNHEY and CDR2 is SVGAGI in the germline V gene. CDR3 amino acids: CASSCRTGAYEQYF. CDR3 coding DNA: TGTGCCAGCAGTTGCCGGACAGGGGCTTACGAGCAGTACTTC.

A note on this clonotype: A clone one base away is much larger, so this may be a read error. This rearrangement joins TRBV6-1 to TRBJ1-3; TRBD1 matches 7 bases. The CDR3 loop spans 16 amino acids. The germline CDR1 and CDR2 sequences are MNHNS and SASEGT. CDR3 region: CVSSPPTGRSGNTIYF. The DNA for the CDR3 is TGTGTCAGCAGTCCACCGACAGGGAGGTCTGGAAACACCATATATTTT.

Details on this clonotype: The junction departs from germline at one end; a sequencing error may be responsible. CDR3 protein: CASSLRTGAYRNQPQHF. CDR3 coding DNA: TGTGCCAGCAGTTTACGGACAGGGGCGTATAGGAATCAACCCCAGCATTTT. The chain employs TRBV28 and TRBJ1-5; 9 bases match TRBD1. CDR3 length equals 17 residues. Germline loops: CDR1 MDHEN, CDR2 SYDVKM.

This clonotype was counted at least ten times. CDR3 sequence (DNA): TGCGCCAGCAGCCCTCAGGGTTCGAACACCGGGGAGCTGTTTTTT. Its translation: CASSPQGSNTGELFF. The chain uses TRBV5-1 and TRBJ2-2, with D possibly being TRBD1 (5 bases). V was pared by 4 bases and J by 0 bases, with 10 bases between. The CDR3 spans 15 residues. The germline gives CDR1 SGHRS, CDR2 YFSETQ.

In this sample, this clonotype turned up once. This may be a read error: a much more frequent sequence differs by one nucleotide. V is TRBV12-5 and J is TRBJ2-1; TRBD2 matches 8 bases. V lost 6 bases and J lost 5; bases outside the gene matches: 9. The CDR3 consists of 15 residues. Germline V lookup: CDR1 LGHNT, CDR2 FRNRAP. DNA of the CDR3: TGTGCTAGTGGCCGATCCGGGACTAGAAACAATGAGCAGTTCTTC. It codes for CASGRSGTRNNEQFF.

This clonotype was counted only a few times. Sequence at one end of the junction differs from germline and may be a read error. This sequence joins TRBV7-3 and TRBJ2-1, with 8 bases that match TRBD2. The CDR3 runs to 14 residues. Germline V gives CDR1 SGHTA, CDR2 FQGTGA. CDR3 coding DNA: TGTGCCAGCAGCCTCCTCGGGGGGGCCAATGAGCAGTTTTTC. This translates into CASSLLGGANEQFF.

The chain couples TRBV6-2 or TRBV6-3 to TRBJ2-3; no definite D call. This CDR3 region has 18 residues. V was trimmed by 5 bases and J by 1 base, leaving 22 bases between them. Per the germline V gene, CDR1 is MNHEY and CDR2 is SVGEGT. Written as DNA, the CDR3 is TGTGCCAGCAGTGCCCTTACCCCGGCTAACGAACGCACAGATACGCAGTATTTT. This gives the protein CASSALTPANERTDTQYF.